Following are 5 T cell receptor beta chains from one sample sequenced in a study of blood T cell repertoires in COVID-19. Produced via immunoSEQ multiplex PCR; TCRdb's table is partial and in-frame only. The table shows about 160,000 clones, with 65% to 80% occurring only once. The sample was peripheral blood. The source is a man in his sixties with acute or convalescent COVID-19.

The CDR3 DNA follows: TGTGCCAGCAGTTTCTCAGATACGCAGTATTTT. Its protein product is CASSFSDTQYF. This chain links TRBV12-3 or TRBV12-4 with TRBJ2-3; D ambiguous. Trimming pared 3 bases from V and 4 bases from J, leaving 2 bases between. The CDR3 runs to 11 residues.

This sequence joins TRBV2 and TRBJ2-3; 11 nucleotides match TRBD2. This CDR3 spans 15 amino acids. Germline V CDR1 and CDR2: SNHLY, FYNNEI. Germline trimming cut 6 bases from V and 0 bases from J; bases unmatched to any gene: 2. CDR3 nucleotide sequence: TGTGCCAGCAGGCCTAGCGGGGGGAGCACAGATACGCAGTATTTT. This gives the protein CASRPSGGSTDTQYF.

The CDR3 sequence is CASSYGRGGTKNIQYF. CDR3 DNA sequence: TGTGCCAGCAGTTACGGCAGGGGTGGTACCAAAAACATTCAGTACTTC. The chain carries TRBV6-5 and TRBJ2-4; D is perhaps TRBD1 (6 bases). This CDR3 region has 16 residues. CDR1 is MNHEY, CDR2 SVGAGI, per germline. With 2 bases removed from V and 2 bases from J, the gap between germline ends came to 13 bases.

V is TRBV5-6 and J is TRBJ1-2; 8 bases match TRBD1. The V segment lost 4 bases and the J segment 8 bases; nucleotides outside the gene matches: 10. The CDR3 consists of 14 residues. CDR1 and CDR2 from the germline V gene are SGHDT and YYEEEE. CDR3 coding DNA: TGTGCCAGCAGCCCAGGGGGCGCGATCCGAGGCTACACCTTC. It translates to CASSPGGAIRGYTF.

The chain has TRBV4-1 and TRBJ2-4; the D is unclear. The CDR3 sequence is 15 residues long. Trimming left V 5 bases short and J 0 bases short, with 11 bases between. Germline CDR1 MGHRA, CDR2 YSYEKL. In DNA form, the CDR3 reads TGCGCCAGCAGCGCCCTTCTACTAGCCAAAAACATTCAGTACTTC. Amino acid sequence: CASSALLLAKNIQYF.